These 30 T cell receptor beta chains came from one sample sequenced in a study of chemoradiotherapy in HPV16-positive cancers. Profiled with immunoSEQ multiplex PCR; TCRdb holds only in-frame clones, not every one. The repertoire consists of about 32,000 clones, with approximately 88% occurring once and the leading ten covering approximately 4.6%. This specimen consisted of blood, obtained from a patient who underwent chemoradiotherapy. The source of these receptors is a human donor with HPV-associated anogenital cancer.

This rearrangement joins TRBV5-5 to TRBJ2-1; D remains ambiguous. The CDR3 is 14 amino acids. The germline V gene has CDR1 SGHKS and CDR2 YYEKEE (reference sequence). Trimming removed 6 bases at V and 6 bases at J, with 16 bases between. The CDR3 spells CASILSWWGNEQFF. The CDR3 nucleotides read TGTGCCAGCATTCTTTCCTGGTGGGGCAATGAGCAGTTCTTC.

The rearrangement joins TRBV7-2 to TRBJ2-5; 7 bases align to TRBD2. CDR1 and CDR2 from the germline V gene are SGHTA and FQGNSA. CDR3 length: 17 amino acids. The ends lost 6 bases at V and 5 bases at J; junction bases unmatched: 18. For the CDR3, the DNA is TGTGCCAGCAGTTCATTTCCGAAGGGAGGGTCGGGGGAGACCCAGTACTTC. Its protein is CASSSFPKGGSGETQYF. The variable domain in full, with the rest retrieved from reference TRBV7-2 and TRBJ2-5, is GAGVSQSPSNKVTEKGKDVELRCDPISGHTALYWYRQSLGQGLEFLIYFQGNSAPDKSGLPSDRFSAERTGGSVSTLTIQRTQQEDSAVYLCASSSFPKGGSGETQYFGPGTRLLVL.

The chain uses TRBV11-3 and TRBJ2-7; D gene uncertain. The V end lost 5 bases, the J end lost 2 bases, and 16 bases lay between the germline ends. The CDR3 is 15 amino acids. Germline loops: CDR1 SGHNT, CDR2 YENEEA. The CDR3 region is CASSVSSGSTYEQYF. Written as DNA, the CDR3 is TGTGCCAGCAGCGTCTCCTCGGGTTCCACCTACGAGCAGTACTTC.

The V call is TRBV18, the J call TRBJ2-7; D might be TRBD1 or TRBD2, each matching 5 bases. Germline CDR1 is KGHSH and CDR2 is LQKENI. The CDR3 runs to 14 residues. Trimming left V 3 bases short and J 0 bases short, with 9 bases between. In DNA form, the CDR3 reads TGTGCCAGCTCACCGGGACGGAGCTCCTACGAGCAGTACTTC. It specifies CASSPGRSSYEQYF.

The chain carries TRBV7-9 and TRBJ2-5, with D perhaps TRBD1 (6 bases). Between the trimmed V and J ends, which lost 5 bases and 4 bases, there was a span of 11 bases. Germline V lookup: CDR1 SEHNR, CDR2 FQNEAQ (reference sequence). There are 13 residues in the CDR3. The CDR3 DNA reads TGTGCCAGCAGCGCCCGGGACACAGAGACCCAGTACTTC. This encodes CASSARDTETQYF. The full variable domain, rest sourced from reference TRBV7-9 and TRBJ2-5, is DTGVSQNPRHKITKRGQNVTFRCDPISEHNRLYWYRQTLGQGPEFLTYFQNEAQLEKSRLLSDRFSAERPKGSFSTLEIQRTEQGDSAMYLCASSARDTETQYFGPGTRLLVL.

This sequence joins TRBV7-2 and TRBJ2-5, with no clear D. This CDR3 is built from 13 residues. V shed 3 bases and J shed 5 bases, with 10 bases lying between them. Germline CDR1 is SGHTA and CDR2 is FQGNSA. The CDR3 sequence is CASSFFFSETQYF. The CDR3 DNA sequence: TGTGCCAGCAGCTTCTTCTTCAGTGAGACCCAGTACTTC.

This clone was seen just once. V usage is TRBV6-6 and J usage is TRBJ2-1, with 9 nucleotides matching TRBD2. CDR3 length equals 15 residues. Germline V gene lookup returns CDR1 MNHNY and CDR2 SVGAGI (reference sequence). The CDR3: CASLQTSGPYNEQFF. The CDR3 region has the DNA TGTGCGTCACTCCAGACTAGCGGACCCTACAATGAGCAGTTCTTC.

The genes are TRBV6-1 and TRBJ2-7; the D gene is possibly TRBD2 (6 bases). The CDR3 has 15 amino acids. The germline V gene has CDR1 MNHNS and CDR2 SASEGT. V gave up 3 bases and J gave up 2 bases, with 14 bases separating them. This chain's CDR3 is CASSESGLLTYEQYF. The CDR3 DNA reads TGTGCCAGCAGTGAGTCGGGACTCTTGACCTACGAGCAGTACTTC.

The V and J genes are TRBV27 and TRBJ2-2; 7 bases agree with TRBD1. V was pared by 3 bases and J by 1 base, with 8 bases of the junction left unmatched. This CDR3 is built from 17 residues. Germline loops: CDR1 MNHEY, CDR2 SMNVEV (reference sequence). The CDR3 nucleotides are TGTGCCAGCAGTTTTAGTACCGGGACAGTGAACACCGGGGAGCTGTTTTTT. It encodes CASSFSTGTVNTGELFF.

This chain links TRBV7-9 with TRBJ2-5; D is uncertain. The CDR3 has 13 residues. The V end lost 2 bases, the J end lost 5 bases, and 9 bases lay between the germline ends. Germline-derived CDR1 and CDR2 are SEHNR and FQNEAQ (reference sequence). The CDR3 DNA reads TGTGCCAGCAGCTTATTTTCCCTCGAGACCCAGTACTTC. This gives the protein CASSLFSLETQYF.

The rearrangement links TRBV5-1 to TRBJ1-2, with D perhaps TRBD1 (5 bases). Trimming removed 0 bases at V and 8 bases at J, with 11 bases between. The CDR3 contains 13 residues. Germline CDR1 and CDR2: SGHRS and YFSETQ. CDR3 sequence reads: CASSLASRDGYTF. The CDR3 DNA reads TGCGCCAGCAGCTTGGCAAGCAGGGACGGCTACACCTTC.

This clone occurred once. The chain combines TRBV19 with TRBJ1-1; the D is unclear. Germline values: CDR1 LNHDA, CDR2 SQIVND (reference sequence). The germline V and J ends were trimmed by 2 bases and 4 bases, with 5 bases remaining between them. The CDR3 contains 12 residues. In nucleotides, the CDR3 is TGTGCCAGTAGTATAATGGGCACTGAAGCTTTCTTT. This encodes CASSIMGTEAFF.

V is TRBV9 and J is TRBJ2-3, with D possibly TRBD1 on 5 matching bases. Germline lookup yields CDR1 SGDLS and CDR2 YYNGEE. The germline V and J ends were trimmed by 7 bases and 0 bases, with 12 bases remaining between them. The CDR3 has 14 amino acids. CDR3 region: CASAPGHSTDTQYF. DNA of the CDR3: TGTGCCAGCGCTCCAGGGCACAGCACAGATACGCAGTATTTT.

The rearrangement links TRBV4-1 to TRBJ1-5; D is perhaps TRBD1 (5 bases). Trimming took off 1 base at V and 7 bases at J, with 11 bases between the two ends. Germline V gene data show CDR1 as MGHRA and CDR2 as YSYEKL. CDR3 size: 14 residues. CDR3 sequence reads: CASSQGGVRQPQHF. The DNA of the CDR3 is TGCGCCAGCAGCCAAGGAGGGGTACGCCAGCCCCAGCATTTT.

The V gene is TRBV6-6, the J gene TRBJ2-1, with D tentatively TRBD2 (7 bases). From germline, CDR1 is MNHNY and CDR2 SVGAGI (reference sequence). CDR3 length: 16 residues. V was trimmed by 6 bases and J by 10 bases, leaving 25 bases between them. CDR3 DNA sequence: TGTGCCAGCAGCTGGGGGGGGGCTGAGGGGAAAGGGGAGCAGTTCTTC. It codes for CASSWGGAEGKGEQFF.

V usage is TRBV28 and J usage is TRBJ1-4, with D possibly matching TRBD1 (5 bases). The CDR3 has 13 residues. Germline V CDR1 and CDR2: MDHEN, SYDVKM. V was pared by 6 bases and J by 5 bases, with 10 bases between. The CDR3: CASRWGRNEKLFF. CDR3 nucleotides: TGTGCCAGCAGGTGGGGACGGAATGAAAAACTGTTTTTT.

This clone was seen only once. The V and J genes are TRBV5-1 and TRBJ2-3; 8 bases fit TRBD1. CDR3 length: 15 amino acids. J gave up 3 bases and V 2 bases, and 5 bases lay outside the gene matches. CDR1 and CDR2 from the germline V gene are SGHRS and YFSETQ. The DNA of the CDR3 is TGCGCCAGCAGCTTTTTGACAGGGGAAACAGATACGCAGTATTTT. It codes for CASSFLTGETDTQYF.

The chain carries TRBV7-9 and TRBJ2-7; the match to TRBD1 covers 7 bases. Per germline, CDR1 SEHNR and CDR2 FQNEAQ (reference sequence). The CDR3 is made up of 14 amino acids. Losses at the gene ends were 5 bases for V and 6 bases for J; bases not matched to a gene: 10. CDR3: CASSREGARSEQYF. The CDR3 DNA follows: TGTGCCAGCAGCCGAGAGGGGGCCAGGAGCGAGCAGTACTTC. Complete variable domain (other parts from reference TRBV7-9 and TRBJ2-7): DTGVSQNPRHKITKRGQNVTFRCDPISEHNRLYWYRQTLGQGPEFLTYFQNEAQLEKSRLLSDRFSAERPKGSFSTLEIQRTEQGDSAMYLCASSREGARSEQYFGPGTRLTVT.

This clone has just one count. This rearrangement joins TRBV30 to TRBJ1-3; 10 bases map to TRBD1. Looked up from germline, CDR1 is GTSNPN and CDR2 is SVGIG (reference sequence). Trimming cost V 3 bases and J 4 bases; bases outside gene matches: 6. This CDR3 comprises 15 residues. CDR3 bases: TGTGCCTGGAGCTCCGGGACAGGGGAAGGAAACACCATATATTTT. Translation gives CAWSSGTGEGNTIYF.

The CDR3 loop reads CASSFRDSPYEQYF. In DNA form, the CDR3 reads TGTGCCAGCAGCTTTCGAGACAGCCCCTACGAGCAGTACTTC. V is TRBV7-9 and J is TRBJ2-7; tentative D call: TRBD1 (5 bases). The CDR3 runs to 14 residues. Trimming took 3 bases from V and 2 from J, leaving 11 bases between them. The germline V gene has CDR1 SEHNR and CDR2 FQNEAQ (reference sequence).

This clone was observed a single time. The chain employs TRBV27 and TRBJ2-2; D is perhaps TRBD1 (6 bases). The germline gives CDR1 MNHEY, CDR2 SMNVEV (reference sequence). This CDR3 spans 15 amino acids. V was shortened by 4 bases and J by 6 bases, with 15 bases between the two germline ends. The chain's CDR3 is CASSSGHIVPGELFF. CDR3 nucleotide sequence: TGTGCCAGCAGTTCGGGACACATAGTACCCGGGGAGCTGTTTTTT.

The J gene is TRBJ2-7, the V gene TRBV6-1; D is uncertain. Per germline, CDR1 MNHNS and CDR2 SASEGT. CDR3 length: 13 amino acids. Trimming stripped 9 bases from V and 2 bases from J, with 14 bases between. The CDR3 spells CASLDWFAYEQYF. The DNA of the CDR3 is TGTGCCAGTCTTGACTGGTTTGCCTACGAGCAGTACTTC.

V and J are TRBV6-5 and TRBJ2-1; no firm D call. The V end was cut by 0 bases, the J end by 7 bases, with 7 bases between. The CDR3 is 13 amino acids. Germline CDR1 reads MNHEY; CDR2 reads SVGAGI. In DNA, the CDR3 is TGTGCCAGCAGTTACTCGACCGAGAATGAGCAGTTCTTC. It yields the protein CASSYSTENEQFF.

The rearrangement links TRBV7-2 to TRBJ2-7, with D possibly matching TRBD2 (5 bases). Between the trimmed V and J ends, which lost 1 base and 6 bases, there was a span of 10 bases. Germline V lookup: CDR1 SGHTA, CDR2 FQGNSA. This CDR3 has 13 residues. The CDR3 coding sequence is TGTGCCAGCAGCTTAGACCCTAGCAGCGAGCAGTACTTC. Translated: CASSLDPSSEQYF.

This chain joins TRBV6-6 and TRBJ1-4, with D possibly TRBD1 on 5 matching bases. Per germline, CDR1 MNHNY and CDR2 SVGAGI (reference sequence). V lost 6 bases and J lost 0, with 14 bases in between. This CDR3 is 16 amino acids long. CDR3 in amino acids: CASSRRQGTTNEKLFF. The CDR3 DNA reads TGTGCCAGCAGCCGTCGGCAGGGAACAACTAATGAAAAACTGTTTTTT.

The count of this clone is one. CDR3 nucleotide sequence: TGTGCCAGCAATCCACAGGGTAACTATGGCTACACCTTC. This translates into CASNPQGNYGYTF. The chain is built from TRBV6-1 and TRBJ1-2; a possible D gene is TRBD1 (6 bases). The CDR3 loop spans 13 amino acids. In germline, CDR1 is MNHNS, CDR2 SASEGT. V was shortened by 7 bases and J by 1 base, with 10 bases between the two germline ends.

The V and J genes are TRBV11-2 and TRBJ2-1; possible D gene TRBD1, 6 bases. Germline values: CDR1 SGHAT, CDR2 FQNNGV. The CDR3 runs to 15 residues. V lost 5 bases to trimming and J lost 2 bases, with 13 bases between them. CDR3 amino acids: CASSRNRDAYNEQFF. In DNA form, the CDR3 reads TGTGCCAGCAGCCGAAACAGGGACGCCTACAATGAGCAGTTCTTC.

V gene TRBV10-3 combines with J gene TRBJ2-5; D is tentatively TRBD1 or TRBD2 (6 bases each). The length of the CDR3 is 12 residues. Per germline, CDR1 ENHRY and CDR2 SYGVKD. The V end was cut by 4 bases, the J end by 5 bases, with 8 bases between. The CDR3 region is CAISVGGETQYF. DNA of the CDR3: TGTGCCATCAGTGTAGGGGGGGAGACCCAGTACTTC.

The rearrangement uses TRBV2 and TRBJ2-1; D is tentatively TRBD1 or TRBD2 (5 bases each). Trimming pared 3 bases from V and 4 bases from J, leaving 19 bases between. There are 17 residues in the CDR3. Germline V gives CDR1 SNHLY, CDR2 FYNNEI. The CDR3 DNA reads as TGTGCCAGCAGTGAGGCCTCCGGGACCTATCTTTACAATGAGCAGTTCTTC. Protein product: CASSEASGTYLYNEQFF.

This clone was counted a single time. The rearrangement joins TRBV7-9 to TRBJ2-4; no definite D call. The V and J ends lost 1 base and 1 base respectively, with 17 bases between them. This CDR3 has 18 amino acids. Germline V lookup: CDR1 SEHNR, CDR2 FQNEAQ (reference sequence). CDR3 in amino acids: CASSLVFNGPRAKNIQYF. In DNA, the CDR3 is TGTGCCAGCAGCTTAGTATTTAATGGGCCTCGGGCCAAAAACATTCAGTACTTC. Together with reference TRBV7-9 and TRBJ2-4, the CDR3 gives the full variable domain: DTGVSQNPRHKITKRGQNVTFRCDPISEHNRLYWYRQTLGQGPEFLTYFQNEAQLEKSRLLSDRFSAERPKGSFSTLEIQRTEQGDSAMYLCASSLVFNGPRAKNIQYFGAGTRLSVL.